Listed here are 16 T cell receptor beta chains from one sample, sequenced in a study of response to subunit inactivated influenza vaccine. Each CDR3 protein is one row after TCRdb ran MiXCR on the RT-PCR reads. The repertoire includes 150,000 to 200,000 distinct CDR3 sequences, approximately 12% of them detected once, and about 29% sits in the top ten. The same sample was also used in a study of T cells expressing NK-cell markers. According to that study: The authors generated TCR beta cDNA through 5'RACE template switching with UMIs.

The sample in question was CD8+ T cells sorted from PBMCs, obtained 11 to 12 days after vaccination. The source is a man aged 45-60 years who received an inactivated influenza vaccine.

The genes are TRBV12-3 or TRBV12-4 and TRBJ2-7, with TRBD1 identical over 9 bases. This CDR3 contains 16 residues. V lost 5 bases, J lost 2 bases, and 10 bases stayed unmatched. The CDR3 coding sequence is TGTGCCAGCAGTCGATTAACCGGGACAGGGACCTACGAGCAGTACTTC. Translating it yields CASSRLTGTGTYEQYF.

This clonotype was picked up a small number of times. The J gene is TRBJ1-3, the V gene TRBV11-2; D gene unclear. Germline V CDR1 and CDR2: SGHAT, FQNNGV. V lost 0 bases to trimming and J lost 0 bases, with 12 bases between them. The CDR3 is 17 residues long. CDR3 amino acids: CASSLDVGSDSGNTIYF. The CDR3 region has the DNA TGTGCCAGCAGCTTAGACGTTGGGAGCGACTCTGGAAACACCATATATTTT.

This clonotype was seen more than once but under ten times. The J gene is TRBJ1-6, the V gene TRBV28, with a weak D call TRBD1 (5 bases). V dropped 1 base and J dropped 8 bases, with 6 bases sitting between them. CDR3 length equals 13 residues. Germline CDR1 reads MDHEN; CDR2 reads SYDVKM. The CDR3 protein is CASSLLGHSPLHF. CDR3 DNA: TGTGCCAGCAGTTTATTGGGGCATTCACCCCTCCACTTT.

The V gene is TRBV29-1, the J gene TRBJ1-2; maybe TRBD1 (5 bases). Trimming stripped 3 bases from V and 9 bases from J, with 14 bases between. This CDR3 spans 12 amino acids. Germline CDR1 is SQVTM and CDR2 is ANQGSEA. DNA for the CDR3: TGCAGCGTTGACCCCCCAGGGAGGCGCTACACCTTC. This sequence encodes CSVDPPGRRYTF.

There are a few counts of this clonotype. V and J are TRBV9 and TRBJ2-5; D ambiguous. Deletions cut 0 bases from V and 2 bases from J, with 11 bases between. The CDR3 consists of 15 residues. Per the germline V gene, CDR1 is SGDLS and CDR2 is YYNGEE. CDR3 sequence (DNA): TGTGCCAGCAGCGTAGCTTCGGCAGGACAAGAGACCCAGTACTTC. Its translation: CASSVASAGQETQYF.

This CDR3 is CASRDGGNEQFF. CDR3 nucleotides: TGCGCCAGCAGGGATGGGGGCAATGAGCAGTTCTTC. The rearrangement links TRBV5-1 to TRBJ2-1; D possibly matches TRBD1 or TRBD2 (5 bases each). Trimming pared 5 bases from V and 6 bases from J, leaving 9 bases between. From germline, CDR1 is SGHRS and CDR2 YFSETQ. The length of the CDR3 is 12 residues.

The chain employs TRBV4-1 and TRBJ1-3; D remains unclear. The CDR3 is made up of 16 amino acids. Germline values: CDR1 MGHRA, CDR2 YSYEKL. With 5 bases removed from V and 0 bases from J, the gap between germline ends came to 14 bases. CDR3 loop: CASSTRAVGSGNTIYF. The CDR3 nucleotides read TGCGCCAGCAGCACCCGGGCCGTTGGCTCTGGAAACACCATATATTTT.

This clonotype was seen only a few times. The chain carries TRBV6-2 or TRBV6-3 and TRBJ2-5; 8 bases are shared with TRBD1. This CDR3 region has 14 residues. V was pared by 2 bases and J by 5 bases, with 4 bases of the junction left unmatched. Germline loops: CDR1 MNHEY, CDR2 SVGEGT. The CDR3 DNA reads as TGTGCCAGCAGTTACAGCAGGGGGCTGGAGACCCAGTACTTC. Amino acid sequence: CASSYSRGLETQYF.

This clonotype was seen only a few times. This CDR3 reads CAGTSGGLYNEQFF. The CDR3 region has the DNA TGTGCCGGGACCAGCGGGGGGCTCTACAATGAGCAGTTCTTC. This rearrangement joins TRBV2 to TRBJ2-1; 9 bases are shared with TRBD2. The CDR3 has 14 residues. The V gene's germline CDR1 is SNHLY and CDR2 FYNNEI. V was pared by 11 bases and J by 3 bases, with 8 bases of the junction left unmatched.

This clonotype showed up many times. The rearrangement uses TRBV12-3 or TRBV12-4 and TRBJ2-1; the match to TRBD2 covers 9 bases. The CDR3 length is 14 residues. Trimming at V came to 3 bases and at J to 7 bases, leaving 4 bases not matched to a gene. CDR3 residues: CASSFSGSLNEQFF. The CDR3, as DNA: TGTGCCAGCAGTTTTAGCGGGAGTTTAAATGAGCAGTTCTTC.

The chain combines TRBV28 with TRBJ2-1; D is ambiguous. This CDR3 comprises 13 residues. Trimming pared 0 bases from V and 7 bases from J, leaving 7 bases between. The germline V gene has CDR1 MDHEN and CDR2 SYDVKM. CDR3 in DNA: TGTGCCAGCAGTTTATGGACTGGAAATGAGCAGTTCTTC. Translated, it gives CASSLWTGNEQFF.

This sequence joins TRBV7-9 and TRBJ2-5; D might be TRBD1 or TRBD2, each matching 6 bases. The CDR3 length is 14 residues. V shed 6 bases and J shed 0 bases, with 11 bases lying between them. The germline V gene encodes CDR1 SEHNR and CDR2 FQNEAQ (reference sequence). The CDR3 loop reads CASRGAGNQETQYF. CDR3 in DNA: TGTGCCAGCAGGGGGGCGGGGAACCAAGAGACCCAGTACTTC. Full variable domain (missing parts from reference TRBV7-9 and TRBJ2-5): DTGVSQNPRHKITKRGQNVTFRCDPISEHNRLYWYRQTLGQGPEFLTYFQNEAQLEKSRLLSDRFSAERPKGSFSTLEIQRTEQGDSAMYLCASRGAGNQETQYFGPGTRLLVL.

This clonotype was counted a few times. The CDR3 sequence: CASSAGTSGPSYNEQFF. CDR3 nucleotide sequence: TGTGCCAGCAGCGCCGGGACTAGCGGGCCCTCCTACAATGAGCAGTTCTTC. V is TRBV9 and J is TRBJ2-1, with 12 nucleotides matching TRBD2. The CDR3 has 17 amino acids. The germline CDR1 and CDR2 sequences are SGDLS and YYNGEE. The trim removed 3 bases at V and 0 bases at J, leaving 4 bases unmatched.

CDR3 amino acids: CATGSRDRGLQETQYF. The CDR3 nucleotides read TGTGCCACAGGATCAAGGGACAGGGGGCTTCAGGAGACCCAGTACTTC. This chain connects TRBV2 to TRBJ2-5, with 12 bases lining up with TRBD1. This CDR3 contains 16 residues. Germline assignment: CDR1 SNHLY and CDR2 FYNNEI. V was pared by 10 bases and J by 5 bases, with 14 bases of the junction left unmatched.

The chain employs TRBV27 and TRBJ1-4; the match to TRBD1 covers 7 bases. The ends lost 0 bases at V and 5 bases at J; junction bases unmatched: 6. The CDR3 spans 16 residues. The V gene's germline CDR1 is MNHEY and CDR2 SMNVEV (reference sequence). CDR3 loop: CASSLSPTGWNEKLFF. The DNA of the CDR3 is TGTGCCAGCAGTTTATCCCCGACAGGGTGGAATGAAAAACTGTTTTTT.

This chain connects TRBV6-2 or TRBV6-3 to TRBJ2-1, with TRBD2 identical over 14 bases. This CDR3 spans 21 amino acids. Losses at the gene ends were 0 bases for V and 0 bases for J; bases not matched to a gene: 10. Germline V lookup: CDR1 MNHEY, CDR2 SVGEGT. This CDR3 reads CASSYSRVWTSGRHSYNEQFF. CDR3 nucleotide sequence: TGTGCCAGCAGTTACTCGAGAGTCTGGACTAGCGGGAGGCACTCCTACAATGAGCAGTTCTTC.